The 21 T cell receptor beta chains listed next were all sequenced from one sample in a study of post-analysis software for immune sequencing data. The antigens for these receptors are not known. Overall study results and limits: Several TRBV segments occurring more often in patients than controls included TRBV5-6, TRBV5-1 and TRBV20-1.

Researchers reported that TCR beta cDNA libraries carried unique molecular identifiers. TCRdb fed the PCR reads into MiXCR, producing one record per CDR3 protein. The data contain roughly 870,000 distinct CDR3 sequences, approximately 50% of them singletons. Sequencing used blood. The receptors derive from a girl aged 10-17 years with multiple sclerosis.

V gene TRBV12-3 or TRBV12-4 combines with J gene TRBJ2-5; D is ambiguous. The CDR3 length is 12 residues. Trimming stripped 6 bases from V and 11 bases from J, with 16 bases between. The CDR3 loop is CASSIDTGEQYF. CDR3 nucleotide sequence: TGTGCCAGCAGCATAGATACGGGTGAGCAGTACTTC.

The table lists this clonotype with a count of one. This chain uses TRBV20-1 with TRBJ2-1; 7 positions match TRBD1. The CDR3 runs 15 residues. V lost 0 bases and J lost 4; bases outside the gene matches: 6. Germline values: CDR1 DFQATT, CDR2 SNEGSKA (reference sequence). The CDR3 DNA follows: TGCAGTGCTAGAGACCGGGACAGAACTTACAATGAGCAGTTCTTC. Protein sequence: CSARDRDRTYNEQFF.

This chain joins TRBV20-1 and TRBJ2-5; D remains unclear. The J call could be wrong; TRBJ2-7 is a better fit for the DNA end. In germline, CDR1 is DFQATT, CDR2 SNEGSKA (reference sequence). The CDR3 is 16 amino acids. As DNA, the CDR3 is TGCAGTGCTGTAGGTTTGGGCTCCCAAATACGATACGAGCAGTACTTC. Translated, it gives CSAVGLGSQIRYEQYF.

This clonotype was detected only a few times. This chain connects TRBV20-1 to TRBJ2-7; D is possibly TRBD1 (5 bases). The CDR3 contains 15 residues. The germline V and J ends were trimmed by 3 bases and 1 base, with 16 bases remaining between them. Germline lookup yields CDR1 DFQATT and CDR2 SNEGSKA (reference sequence). CDR3: CSASPREKRSYEQYF. The CDR3 region has the DNA TGCAGTGCTAGTCCCAGGGAAAAACGGTCCTACGAGCAGTACTTC.

The rearrangement uses TRBV10-3 and TRBJ2-7; a weak D match, TRBD1 (5 bases). Germline CDR1 is ENHRY and CDR2 is SYGVKD. The CDR3 loop spans 14 amino acids. Deletions cut 4 bases from V and 4 bases from J, with 14 bases between. The CDR3 DNA follows: TGTGCCATCAGTGTTTCGATAGGGGCATACGAGCAGTACTTC. It is translated as CAISVSIGAYEQYF.

Only a few counts were recorded for this clonotype. Given a much more abundant clone one base away, this may be a read error. V gene TRBV7-2 combines with J gene TRBJ2-7; D is unclear. The CDR3 runs 11 residues. The germline V gene encodes CDR1 SGHTA and CDR2 FQGNSA. The CDR3 sequence is CAGSHSYEQYF. The CDR3 region has the DNA TGTGCCGGCAGCCACTCCTACGAGCAGTACTTC.

In DNA, the CDR3 is TGTGCCAGCGCCTCAACAGGGTACGCCTACGAGCAGTACTTC. Translated, it gives CASASTGYAYEQYF. The chain uses TRBV12-3 or TRBV12-4 and TRBJ2-7; D might be TRBD1 (6 bases). Trimming took 8 bases from V and 2 from J, leaving 16 bases between them. The CDR3 covers 14 residues.

There are a few counts of this clonotype. The chain is built from TRBV7-3 and TRBJ2-1; 10 positions agree with TRBD2. Germline CDR1 and CDR2: SGHTA and FQGTGA. V trimming: 5 bases; J trimming: 4 bases; junction bases outside the gene matches: 5. The CDR3 covers 15 residues. Here the CDR3 reads CASSQETSGYNEQFF. The CDR3 region has the DNA TGTGCCAGCAGCCAAGAGACTAGCGGGTACAATGAGCAGTTCTTC.

This clonotype was detected ten times or more. The chain recombines TRBV5-1 with TRBJ1-2; perhaps TRBD1 as D (6 bases). CDR3 length: 13 amino acids. Germline V lookup: CDR1 SGHRS, CDR2 YFSETQ. Trimming left V 5 bases short and J 4 bases short, with 12 bases between. The CDR3 region has the DNA TGCGCCAGCAGTCCAGGGGCGGGCTATGGCTACACCTTC. Protein: CASSPGAGYGYTF. The whole variable domain, filled in from reference TRBV5-1 and TRBJ1-2, reads KAGVTQTPRYLIKTRGQQVTLSCSPISGHRSVSWYQQTPGQGLQFLFEYFSETQRNKGNFPGRFSGRQFSNSRSEMNVSTLELGDSALYLCASSPGAGYGYTFGSGTRLTVV.

The CDR3 is CASTGPLYHGYTF. The CDR3 DNA is TGTGCCAGCACCGGGCCTTTGTATCATGGCTACACCTTC. The V gene is TRBV25-1, the J gene TRBJ1-2, with D unresolved. There are 13 residues in the CDR3. Trimming removed 7 bases at V and 6 bases at J, with 15 bases between. Germline CDR1 and CDR2: MGHDK and SYGVNS.

The chain joins TRBV7-2 to TRBJ2-1; 13 bases fit TRBD2. Germline CDR1 reads SGHTA; CDR2 reads FQGNSA. The V segment lost 5 bases and the J segment 10 bases; nucleotides outside the gene matches: 29. The length of the CDR3 is 22 residues. The CDR3: CASSPALMGGGLAGTWEEEQFF. The CDR3 DNA follows: TGTGCCAGCAGCCCAGCACTAATGGGGGGGGGACTAGCGGGGACCTGGGAAGAGGAGCAGTTCTTC.

The chain links TRBV7-9 to TRBJ2-3, with D uncertain. Trimming took off 8 bases at V and 3 bases at J, with 24 bases between the two ends. Germline CDR1 and CDR2: SEHNR and FQNEAQ (reference sequence). CDR3 size: 17 residues. This CDR3 is CASGPSIEAARTDTQYF. CDR3 in DNA: TGTGCCAGCGGACCCTCAATAGAGGCGGCGAGAACAGATACGCAGTATTTT.

CDR3 residues: CASSFLPGQGDYEQYF. The CDR3 region has the DNA TGTGCCAGCAGCTTCCTCCCGGGACAGGGTGATTACGAGCAGTACTTC. The J gene is TRBJ2-7, the V gene TRBV12-3 or TRBV12-4; 9 nucleotides line up with TRBD1. Germline trimming cut 6 bases from V and 4 bases from J; bases unmatched to any gene: 13. This CDR3 has 16 residues.

V is TRBV3-1 and J is TRBJ2-7, with 10 bases identical to TRBD2. Germline V gene sequence: CDR1 LGHDT, CDR2 YNNKEL (reference sequence). This CDR3 has 16 residues. The J segment lost 3 bases and the V segment lost 0 bases, leaving 5 bases of the junction unmatched. CDR3 in amino acids: CASSQDSGTSDYEQYF. The CDR3 DNA follows: TGTGCCAGCAGCCAAGACTCCGGGACTAGCGACTACGAGCAGTACTTC.

The V gene is TRBV7-9, the J gene TRBJ2-7; the D gene is possibly TRBD1 (5 bases). The DNA matches TRBJ2-5 better at its end, which makes the J call doubtful. This CDR3 spans 13 amino acids. Germline V CDR1 and CDR2: SEHNR, FQNEAQ (reference sequence). The CDR3: CASSTQGQETQYF. DNA of the CDR3: TGTGCCAGCAGCACTCAGGGCCAAGAGACCCAGTACTTC.

V is TRBV7-2 and J is TRBJ1-2; D not resolved. CDR3 length: 12 residues. V was clipped by 5 bases and J by 7 bases, with 11 bases between them. In germline, CDR1 is SGHTA, CDR2 FQGNSA. The CDR3 here is CASSQPKSGYTF. CDR3 DNA sequence: TGTGCCAGCAGCCAACCAAAGAGTGGCTACACCTTC.

The chain employs TRBV7-8 and TRBJ2-7; 8 bases map to TRBD1. The length of the CDR3 is 15 residues. The J segment lost 2 bases and the V segment lost 4 bases, leaving 7 bases of the junction unmatched. From germline, CDR1 is SGHVS and CDR2 FQNEAQ. The CDR3 loop is CASSYRRDRTYEQYF. The CDR3 nucleotides are TGTGCCAGCAGCTACCGCCGGGACAGGACCTACGAGCAGTACTTC.

The genes are TRBV5-1 and TRBJ2-1, with 9 bases fitting TRBD1. Germline V lookup: CDR1 SGHRS, CDR2 YFSETQ. The CDR3 is 17 residues long. With 1 base clipped from V and 6 bases from J, the junction kept 11 bases outside the gene matches. The CDR3 nucleotides read TGCGCCAGCAGCTTGCTCGGACCGGGACAGGGTCCCAATGAGCAGTTCTTC. It yields the protein CASSLLGPGQGPNEQFF.

The chain links TRBV6-6 to TRBJ2-7; TRBD2 aligns across 8 bases. The J call may be wrong; the DNA end is better matched by TRBJ2-5. CDR3 size: 15 residues. CDR1 MNHNY and CDR2 SVGAGI come from the germline V gene (reference sequence). The CDR3 coding sequence is TGTGCCAGCAGTTACGGGGCGGGAGGAGGTGAGACCCAGTACTTC. Translating gives CASSYGAGGGETQYF.

This clonotype occurred a few times. The V call is TRBV9, the J call TRBJ1-5, with D unclear. V lost 0 bases and J lost 0, with 16 bases in between. Germline CDR1 reads SGDLS; CDR2 reads YYNGEE. The CDR3 is made up of 18 amino acids. CDR3 amino acids: CASSVACRGSHSNQPQHF. The CDR3, as DNA: TGTGCCAGCAGCGTAGCTTGTCGTGGCAGTCATAGCAATCAGCCCCAGCATTTT. Supplemented by reference TRBV9 and TRBJ1-5, the full variable domain reads DSGVTQTPKHLITATGQRVTLRCSPRSGDLSVYWYQQSLDQGLQFLIQYYNGEERAKGNILERFSAQQFPDLHSELNLSSLELGDSALYFCASSVACRGSHSNQPQHFGDGTRLSIL.

This chain uses TRBV20-1 with TRBJ2-1; D unresolved. The CDR3 has 15 residues. Trimming removed 3 bases from V and 8 bases from J, with 20 bases in between. CDR1 DFQATT and CDR2 SNEGSKA come from the germline V gene (reference sequence). DNA for the CDR3: TGCAGTGCTAGCCGGCCTCGGGCGCCCGGTGATGAGCAGTTCTTC. Its translation: CSASRPRAPGDEQFF.